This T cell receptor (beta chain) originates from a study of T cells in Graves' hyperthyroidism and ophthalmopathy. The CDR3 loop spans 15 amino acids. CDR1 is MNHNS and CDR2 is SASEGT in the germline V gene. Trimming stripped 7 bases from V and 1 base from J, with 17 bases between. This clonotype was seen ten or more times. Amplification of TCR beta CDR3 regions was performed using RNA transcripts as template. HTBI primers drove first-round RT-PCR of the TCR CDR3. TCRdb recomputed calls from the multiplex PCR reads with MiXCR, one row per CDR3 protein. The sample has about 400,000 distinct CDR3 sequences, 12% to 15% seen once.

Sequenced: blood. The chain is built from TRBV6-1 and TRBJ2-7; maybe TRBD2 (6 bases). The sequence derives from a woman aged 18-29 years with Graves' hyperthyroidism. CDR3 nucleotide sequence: TGTGCCAGCATCGAGATACTAGCCAGGTCCTACGAGCAGTACTTC. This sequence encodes CASIEILARSYEQYF.